This T cell receptor beta chain was observed in a study of blood T cell repertoires in COVID-19 (TCRdb year 2020). With respect to the entire study: ImmuneRACE Cohort 3 recovered participants were defined by two consecutive negative NP/OP PCR tests, healthcare professional clearance, or symptom resolution. Collaborator samples came from the United States, Italy and Spain and covered acute and convalescent phases of COVID-19. The material from the prospective study consisted of cDNA or gDNA derived from T cells, B-cell-depleted T cells, or PBMCs. Deeply sampled blood TCRbeta repertoires from subjects exposed to, actively infected with, or recovered from COVID-19 were included in the dataset. A freely available public database, intended as a resource for researchers studying the immune response to SARS-CoV-2, is where the repertoires were released. Samples were obtained from the ongoing ImmuneRACE study (first 160 participants) and from over a thousand subjects provided by 6 global collaborators. Sample metadata almost always included a de-identified subject ID, COVID-19 status, age in years and sex. HLA class I and class II types, where available, came from metadata supplied by the sample provider rather than from assay-based typing.

Participants in the prospective study were enrolled through a virtual design, were aged about 18 to 100 years, and lived in roughly 26 United States geographic areas. To assign participants to cohorts, the prospective study relied on clinical history that participants themselves reported in a screening survey and a study questionnaire. In the prospective study, mobile phlebotomists collected whole blood, serum and a nasopharyngeal or oropharyngeal swab from each participant. Additional blood draws and questionnaires over an approximately 2-month period could optionally be provided by prospective study participants. Blood samples from the prospective study were shipped frozen or at room temperature prior to DNA extraction. TCRbeta CDR3 regions were amplified from genomic DNA using the immunoSEQ Assay, a bias-controlled multiplex PCR. The paper's processing steps were these. Within the assay, amplification of reference gene primers was used to estimate how many nucleated cells each sample contained. To quantify the absolute abundance of each unique TCRbeta CDR3 rearrangement, sequence reads were collapsed and filtered. Productive Simpson clonality was computed per sample as the square root of Simpson's diversity index over productive rearrangements. TCRdb stores this immuneACCESS table with in-frame sequences only. Part of the clones is absent; in the studies checked, under half of the shortfall reflects unresolved V genes, and no reason is known for the rest. The DNA was the basis for D and trimming; V, J and clone size are from that table. The sample data list under 200,000 clones, and roughly nine tenths of these were observed just once. The ten largest account for around 24% of the sample.

Points the paper makes about the study in general: Clinical and demographic metadata were provided uncurated, with the amount varying by source and participant.

Turning to this clone: There is no known antigen for this receptor. No base quality information exists; no much larger clone differs at one position.

The germline V gene (reference sequence) yields SEHNR for CDR1 and FQNEAQ for CDR2. V and J are truncated by 3 bases and 3 bases respectively, leaving an intervening sequence of 8 bases. Including the terminal cysteine and phenylalanine, the CDR3 comprises 13 residues. Only the CDR3 DNA is retained, 39 bases long and in frame from the first base. The sequencing input was PBMCs or T cells enriched from blood (not recorded which). The sequence links TRBV7-9 to TRBJ2-5; the D gene is possibly TRBD1, with 5 bases matching. The sequence was collected from a woman in her thirties or forties in a cohort exposed to, infected with or recovered from COVID-19 (not recorded which). The CDR3 has the sequence CASSFGREETQYF. In nucleotides, the sequence is TGTGCCAGCAGCTTCGGCAGGGAAGAGACCCAGTACTTC.